These 17 T cell receptor beta chains originate from one sample sequenced in a study of blood T cell repertoires in COVID-19 (TCRdb year 2020). The library was generated by the immunoSEQ multiplex PCR assay. TCRdb holds this immuneACCESS table with in-frame rearrangements only. Some clones are missing; in checked studies, unresolved V genes explain under half, and the rest has no known cause. Across this sample there are 45,000 or so clones, with more than 80% seen only once. 7% to 10% of the sample rests with the top ten. Sequencing input: peripheral blood. Receptors were obtained from an elderly man in a cohort sampled during active COVID-19.

The CDR3 DNA sequence: TGTGCCAGCAGTCCCCCAGACAGAGTGGGTGAAAAACTGTTTTTT. This codes for CASSPPDRVGEKLFF. The chain employs TRBV28 and TRBJ1-4, with a weak D call TRBD1 (5 bases). Per the germline V gene, CDR1 is MDHEN and CDR2 is SYDVKM. The CDR3 runs 15 residues. Between the trimmed V and J ends, which lost 5 bases and 7 bases, there was a span of 17 bases.

The chain uses TRBV4-1 and TRBJ1-6; D perhaps matches TRBD1 (6 bases). The V end lost 4 bases, the J end lost 7 bases, and 11 bases lay between the germline ends. The CDR3 is 14 residues long. Germline lookup yields CDR1 MGHRA and CDR2 YSYEKL. In DNA, the CDR3 is TGCGCCAGCAGCCTCGGGCAGGGGAATTCACCCCTCCACTTT. Its protein product is CASSLGQGNSPLHF.

V usage is TRBV7-3 and J usage is TRBJ2-3; 10 bases align to TRBD2. The germline V gene encodes CDR1 SGHTA and CDR2 FQGTGA. The CDR3 runs 18 residues. V trimming: 3 bases; J trimming: 0 bases; junction bases outside the gene matches: 9. The CDR3 sequence is CASSLKVQRGGSTDTQYF. For the CDR3, the DNA is TGTGCCAGCAGCTTGAAAGTCCAGCGGGGGGGTAGCACAGATACGCAGTATTTT.

The chain is built from TRBV6-1 and TRBJ2-7; 7 bases fit TRBD1. Per the germline V gene, CDR1 is MNHNS and CDR2 is SASEGT. This CDR3 is 16 amino acids long. The V gene end was trimmed by 5 bases and the J gene end by 3 bases; junction bases not matched to a gene: 13. CDR3 DNA: TGTGCCAGCAGTAAAGGTCTGGGACAGACCTACTACGAGCAGTACTTC. Its protein product is CASSKGLGQTYYEQYF.

The chain has TRBV5-4 and TRBJ1-2, with D uncertain. V was cut by 2 bases and J by 4 bases, with 15 bases left in between. CDR3 length equals 15 residues. Germline values: CDR1 SGHNT, CDR2 YYREEE (reference sequence). CDR3 amino acids: CASSFYEVGGYGYTF. As DNA, the CDR3 is TGTGCCAGCAGCTTTTACGAGGTTGGTGGCTATGGCTACACCTTC. The whole variable domain, filled in from reference TRBV5-4 and TRBJ1-2, reads ETGVTQSPTHLIKTRGQQVTLRCSSQSGHNTVSWYQQALGQGPQFIFQYYREEENGRGNFPPRFSGLQFPNYSSELNVNALELDDSALYLCASSFYEVGGYGYTFGSGTRLTVV.

This chain joins TRBV5-5 and TRBJ2-5, with TRBD1 as a possible D gene (6 bases). The CDR3 length is 13 residues. The germline V gene encodes CDR1 SGHKS and CDR2 YYEKEE (reference sequence). Between the trimmed V and J ends, which lost 4 bases and 5 bases, there was a span of 12 bases. The CDR3 region has the DNA TGTGCCAGCAGCGCCCCAGGGGACGAGACCCAGTACTTC. Amino acid sequence: CASSAPGDETQYF.

This clone appeared a few times. V gene TRBV7-9 combines with J gene TRBJ2-3; TRBD1 matches 7 bases. V dropped 1 base and J dropped 5; count of bases not matched to a gene: 3. Germline V gives CDR1 SEHNR, CDR2 FQNEAQ (reference sequence). The CDR3 is made up of 14 amino acids. CDR3 loop: CASSLVQGIDTQYF. In DNA, the CDR3 is TGTGCCAGCAGCTTAGTACAGGGGATAGATACGCAGTATTTT.

The chain has TRBV5-1 and TRBJ2-5; D is perhaps TRBD2 (5 bases). V was pared by 4 bases and J by 1 base, with 11 bases between. The germline V gene encodes CDR1 SGHRS and CDR2 YFSETQ. This CDR3 comprises 14 residues. The chain's CDR3 is CASSHGVLQETQYF. Here the CDR3 DNA reads TGCGCCAGCAGCCACGGGGTCCTCCAAGAGACCCAGTACTTC.

CDR3 nucleotide sequence: TGTGCCAGCAGTTTATCGCTGCCGGGTGAGCAGTTCTTC. Encoded protein: CASSLSLPGEQFF. The chain employs TRBV27 and TRBJ2-1, with unresolved D. The CDR3 sequence is 13 residues long. Germline CDR1 reads MNHEY; CDR2 reads SMNVEV (reference sequence). Trimming took 0 bases from V and 9 from J, leaving 9 bases between them.

This chain uses TRBV6-1 with TRBJ1-2, with 7 bases matching TRBD1. Germline trimming cut 1 base from V and 6 bases from J; bases unmatched to any gene: 8. Germline V gene lookup returns CDR1 MNHNS and CDR2 SASEGT. The CDR3 has 15 residues. The CDR3 sequence is CASSEGIFTGDGYTF. The DNA of the CDR3 is TGTGCCAGCAGTGAAGGTATTTTTACAGGGGATGGCTACACCTTC.

The CDR3 DNA is TGCAGCGTTGTCCGGCGGGAGGGCCCCTACGAGCAGTACTTC. Encoded protein: CSVVRREGPYEQYF. The chain employs TRBV29-1 and TRBJ2-7, with 9 bases fitting TRBD2. The CDR3 runs to 14 residues. The germline V gene has CDR1 SQVTM and CDR2 ANQGSEA. V was pared by 4 bases and J by 2 bases, with 6 bases of the junction left unmatched.

The rearrangement links TRBV4-1 to TRBJ2-7, with a tentative D call TRBD2 (5 bases). This CDR3 contains 16 residues. The V end was cut by 0 bases, the J end by 0 bases, with 12 bases between. Looked up from germline, CDR1 is MGHRA and CDR2 is YSYEKL. DNA of the CDR3: TGCGCCAGCAGCCAAGATCACGAGCGGAGCTCCTACGAGCAGTACTTC. Translating gives CASSQDHERSSYEQYF.

The chain combines TRBV6-5 with TRBJ2-6; 8 bases fit TRBD1. With 6 bases clipped from V and 2 bases from J, the junction kept 3 bases outside the gene matches. The CDR3 loop spans 15 amino acids. CDR1 and CDR2 (germline): MNHEY, SVGAGI. The DNA of the CDR3 is TGTGCCAGCAGGGACAGGGAAGCTGGGGCCAACGTCCTGACTTTC. Its translation: CASRDREAGANVLTF.

The V call is TRBV27, the J call TRBJ1-3; TRBD1 aligns across 11 bases. CDR3 length: 15 residues. V was pared by 5 bases and J by 2 bases, with 2 bases of the junction left unmatched. CDR1 is MNHEY and CDR2 is SMNVEV in the germline V gene (reference sequence). The CDR3 region is CASSRTGGPGNTIYF. The CDR3 nucleotides are TGTGCCAGCAGTCGGACAGGGGGCCCTGGAAACACCATATATTTT.

The rearrangement uses TRBV4-2 and TRBJ1-1, with a possible D match to TRBD1 (6 bases). Germline V gene data show CDR1 as LGHNA and CDR2 as YNFKEQ. This CDR3 spans 14 amino acids. V shed 6 bases and J shed 1 base, with 12 bases lying between them. The CDR3 loop is CASRFTGRNTEAFF. The CDR3 coding sequence is TGTGCCAGCAGGTTCACAGGGAGGAACACTGAAGCTTTCTTT.

The J gene is TRBJ2-3, the V gene TRBV7-9, with 7 bases aligning to TRBD2. This CDR3 region has 16 residues. The germline V gene encodes CDR1 SEHNR and CDR2 FQNEAQ (reference sequence). V dropped 5 bases and J dropped 7; count of bases not matched to a gene: 15. The CDR3 region has the DNA TGTGCCAGCAGCGCGAAATTGCGGGAGTCTCTCTATACGCAGTATTTT. It translates to CASSAKLRESLYTQYF. The whole variable domain, remainder taken from reference TRBV7-9 and TRBJ2-3, is DTGVSQNPRHKITKRGQNVTFRCDPISEHNRLYWYRQTLGQGPEFLTYFQNEAQLEKSRLLSDRFSAERPKGSFSTLEIQRTEQGDSAMYLCASSAKLRESLYTQYFGPGTRLTVL.

This chain connects TRBV6-2 or TRBV6-3 to TRBJ1-1; no reliable D call. Trimming cost V 2 bases and J 8 bases, with 6 bases left between them. Germline V CDR1 and CDR2: MNHEY, SVGEGT. The CDR3 runs to 11 residues. In nucleotides, the CDR3 is TGTGCCAGCAGTTACGAGGGAGAAGCTTTCTTT. As protein: CASSYEGEAFF.